The sequence of this T cell receptor beta chain was determined in a study of cytomegalovirus exposure and HLA in healthy donors. Study overall: There were 75 million to 95 million unique TCRs (from HLA-typed donors) in an early data release.

The ends were cut back, 0 bases at V and 3 bases at J, with 9 bases in the middle. CDR3 length: 14 amino acids. From germline, CDR1 is SGHDT and CDR2 YYEEEE. Study-level findings and limits: The study flagged roughly 160 TCR beta chains as cytomegalovirus-associated. Roughly even sequencing depth across donors was the assumption behind the presence/absence analyses. Evidence from a later analysis indicated that most CMV-associated TCR beta chains looked HLA-restricted.

Remarks on this clone: What it binds is unknown.

The PCR had 60 Vbeta and 13 Jbeta primers. Sequencing used immunoSEQ multiplex PCR; TCRdb keeps in-frame clones, though not all of them. The sample lists some 140,000 clones; approximately 80% were seen once. Material: PBMCs. The sequence derives from a man younger than 45 in good health and CMV-seropositive. The chain links TRBV5-6 to TRBJ1-1, with D unclear. CDR3 in DNA: TGTGCCAGCAGCTTGGTCAGGCAACACACTGAAGCTTTCTTT. It is translated as CASSLVRQHTEAFF.